Each of the 15 T cell receptor beta chains below was sequenced from the same sample in a study of cytomegalovirus exposure and HLA in healthy donors. PCR employed 60 Vbeta and 13 Jbeta primers. This table comes from immunoSEQ multiplex PCR, and its TCRdb copy is limited to in-frame clones, with some not included. The sample has 150,000 or so clones. Specimen: PBMCs. Every receptor here comes from a man aged 18 to 29 in good health and CMV-seronegative.

As DNA, the CDR3 is TGTGCCAGCAGCCACCCTAGCGGCCAAGAGACCCAGTACTTC. It codes for CASSHPSGQETQYF. The chain couples TRBV7-2 to TRBJ2-5; 7 positions agree with TRBD2. The CDR3 sequence is 14 residues long. V lost 5 bases, J lost 1 base, and 4 bases stayed unmatched. Germline CDR1 is SGHTA and CDR2 is FQGNSA.

The chain links TRBV20-1 to TRBJ2-7; unclear D gene. This CDR3 is 9 amino acids long. Germline V gene sequence: CDR1 DFQATT, CDR2 SNEGSKA (reference sequence). With 7 bases removed from V and 4 bases from J, the gap between germline ends came to 5 bases. The DNA for the CDR3 is TGCAGTGGAGGTTACGAGCAGTACTTC. Encoded protein: CSGGYEQYF.

The rearrangement joins TRBV7-9 to TRBJ2-5; 8 bases line up with TRBD1. TRBJ2-7 explains the end of the DNA better; the J call may be wrong. The CDR3 length is 13 residues. Germline V gene lookup returns CDR1 SEHNR and CDR2 FQNEAQ (reference sequence). DNA for the CDR3: TGTGCCAGCAGCTCTGACAGGGGCCACGAGCAGTACTTC. Translation gives CASSSDRGHEQYF.

This chain uses TRBV11-3 with TRBJ2-7; D may be TRBD1 (5 bases). Per germline, CDR1 SGHNT and CDR2 YENEEA. Trimming cost V 6 bases and J 3 bases, with 15 bases left between them. The CDR3 has 14 amino acids. The CDR3 region has the DNA TGTGCCAGCAGTCCCTCGTGGGGCGGCTACGAGCAGTACTTC. It translates to CASSPSWGGYEQYF. Combining the CDR3 with reference TRBV11-3 and TRBJ2-7 gives the whole variable domain EAGVVQSPRYKIIEKKQPVAFWCNPISGHNTLYWYLQNLGQGPELLIRYENEEAVDDSQLPKDRFSAERLKGVDSTLKIQPAELGDSAVYLCASSPSWGGYEQYFGPGTRLTVT.

This sequence joins TRBV11-3 and TRBJ2-2; 7 bases agree with TRBD2. CDR3 size: 14 residues. Germline V gene lookup returns CDR1 SGHNT and CDR2 YENEEA. Germline trimming cut 4 bases from V and 4 bases from J; bases unmatched to any gene: 3. The CDR3 spells CASSSGLPTGELFF. In DNA form, the CDR3 reads TGTGCCAGCAGCTCGGGACTACCCACCGGGGAGCTGTTTTTT.

In regard to this clone: Other DNA sequences in this specimen translate into the identical CDR3. This chain uses TRBV27 with TRBJ2-7, with a tentative D call TRBD2 (6 bases). The CDR3 is made up of 14 amino acids. V was pared by 6 bases and J by 5 bases, with 17 bases between. Germline V CDR1 and CDR2: MNHEY, SMNVEV (reference sequence). CDR3: CASSPLWTTHEQYF. CDR3 bases: TGTGCCAGCAGCCCCTTATGGACTACACACGAGCAGTACTTC.

The J gene is TRBJ2-7, the V gene TRBV10-3; D is unclear. The germline V gene has CDR1 ENHRY and CDR2 SYGVKD. The CDR3 covers 17 residues. V was shortened by 4 bases and J by 0 bases, with 19 bases between the two germline ends. CDR3: CAISALTPATYSYEQYF. In nucleotides, the CDR3 is TGTGCCATCAGTGCCCTCACTCCAGCGACCTACTCCTACGAGCAGTACTTC.

This chain uses TRBV4-3 with TRBJ2-2; unclear D gene. The V end lost 2 bases, the J end lost 3 bases, and 4 bases lay between the germline ends. CDR3 length: 13 amino acids. Germline V CDR1 and CDR2: LGHNA, YSLEER. The chain's CDR3 is CASSQTHTGELFF. As DNA, the CDR3 is TGCGCCAGCAGCCAAACTCACACCGGGGAGCTGTTTTTT.

The CDR3 loop is CASRSEGLNTGELFF. Written as DNA, the CDR3 is TGCGCCAGCAGGTCGGAAGGACTGAACACCGGGGAGCTGTTTTTT. This chain joins TRBV10-2 and TRBJ2-2; weak D call: TRBD2 (5 bases). From germline, CDR1 is WSHSY and CDR2 SAAADI. The length of the CDR3 is 15 residues. Trimming shortened V by 6 bases and J by 1 base, and 12 bases separated the two germline ends.

V is TRBV27 and J is TRBJ2-7, with D hard to call. Trimming shortened V by 2 bases and J by 4 bases, and 9 bases separated the two germline ends. In germline, CDR1 is MNHEY, CDR2 SMNVEV (reference sequence). This CDR3 region has 13 residues. CDR3 loop: CASSLGWRYEQYF. The CDR3 coding sequence is TGTGCCAGCAGTTTAGGGTGGAGATACGAGCAGTACTTC.

This chain connects TRBV7-2 to TRBJ1-2; no reliable D call. The CDR3 has 14 residues. Germline V CDR1 and CDR2: SGHTA, FQGNSA. V lost 4 bases to trimming and J lost 0 bases, with 9 bases between them. The CDR3 region is CASSSAVANYGYTF. In DNA, the CDR3 is TGTGCCAGCAGCTCGGCGGTCGCTAACTATGGCTACACCTTC.

This chain connects TRBV4-3 to TRBJ2-1, with TRBD2 matching over 9 bases. The junction had 4 bases not matched to a gene; V was cut back by 5 bases and J by 2 bases. The CDR3 sequence is 15 residues long. Germline-derived CDR1 and CDR2 are LGHNA and YSLEER. The CDR3 sequence: CASSDAGGPYNEQFF. The CDR3, as DNA: TGCGCCAGCAGCGACGCGGGGGGGCCCTACAATGAGCAGTTCTTC.

The J gene is TRBJ1-1, the V gene TRBV7-2; 8 bases fit TRBD1. Unmatched junction bases numbered 13, after V lost 3 bases and J lost 1 base. Germline assignment: CDR1 SGHTA and CDR2 FQGNSA. There are 18 residues in the CDR3. CDR3 nucleotides: TGTGCCAGCAGCTTCCAGCCTTTACTAGGGACAGGGAACACTGAAGCTTTCTTT. This gives the protein CASSFQPLLGTGNTEAFF.

This rearrangement joins TRBV19 to TRBJ2-6; D may be TRBD1 (6 bases). In germline, CDR1 is LNHDA, CDR2 SQIVND (reference sequence). V lost 5 bases to trimming and J lost 2 bases, with 13 bases between them. The CDR3 contains 16 residues. The CDR3 region is CASSFYRDTGANVLTF. In DNA, the CDR3 is TGTGCCAGTAGTTTCTACAGGGATACTGGGGCCAACGTCCTGACTTTC.

This chain joins TRBV7-8 and TRBJ2-3; 7 nucleotides match TRBD2. CDR1 SGHVS and CDR2 FQNEAQ come from the germline V gene. This CDR3 is 16 amino acids long. J lost 3 bases, V lost 2 bases, and 8 bases had no gene match. The CDR3 here is CASSLLTGTTTDTQYF. CDR3 nucleotides: TGTGCCAGCAGCTTACTAACCGGGACTACGACAGATACGCAGTATTTT. Full variable domain (outside the CDR3, taken from reference TRBV7-8 and TRBJ2-3): GAGVSQSPRYKVAKRGQDVALRCDPISGHVSLFWYQQALGQGPEFLTYFQNEAQLDKSGLPSDRFFAERPEGSVSTLKIQRTQQEDSAVYLCASSLLTGTTTDTQYFGPGTRLTVL.